A single sample gave rise to the 2 T cell receptor beta chains below, sequenced in a study of regulatory T cells in long-lasting Graves disease. Construction of the TCR beta libraries employed iRepertoire HTBI primers in conjunction with Arm-PCR of CDR3 regions. TCRdb re-analysed the multiplex PCR reads in MiXCR, keeping a single row per CDR3 protein. The sample includes 350,000 to 500,000 distinct CDR3 sequences, 14% of them seen just once. Time point defined: newly diagnosed GD, antithyroid drugs for less than 3 months. The TCR library was made from RNA that had been extracted from PBMCs in TRIzol. These data are also associated with another study on T cells in Graves' hyperthyroidism and ophthalmopathy.

Sequencing used peripheral blood mononuclear cells (PBMCs), obtained at new diagnosis, from a patient treated with antithyroid drugs. The receptors originated from a woman in her 50s with Graves disease.

This clonotype has at least ten counts. The rearrangement links TRBV7-2 to TRBJ1-5, with 10 bases matching TRBD1. Unmatched junction bases numbered 7, after V lost 4 bases and J lost 7 bases. Germline V gene sequence: CDR1 SGHTA, CDR2 FQGNSA. The CDR3 length is 15 residues. The CDR3 nucleotides are TGTGCCAGCAGCTCCTGGACAGGGGGTTACCAGCCCCAGCATTTT. This codes for CASSSWTGGYQPQHF.

In this sample, this clonotype turned up a few times. The chain carries TRBV12-3 or TRBV12-4 and TRBJ2-1, with 11 positions matching TRBD1. With 7 bases clipped from V and 4 bases from J, the junction kept 9 bases outside the gene matches. This CDR3 has 16 amino acids. The CDR3 DNA sequence: TGTGCCAGCATCGGACTGGGACAGGGGGGGTACAATGAGCAGTTCTTC. It specifies CASIGLGQGGYNEQFF.